This is a list of T cell receptor beta chains from one sample in a study of immune evolution from preneoplasia to lung adenocarcinoma. Clones were read by immunoSEQ multiplex PCR, and TCRdb kept only the in-frame ones, dropping some. Of around 39,000 clones in the sample, about 73% were seen once. The sample was FFPE invasive lung adenocarcinoma tissue. Receptors were obtained from a person between 55 and 69 years old with lung adenocarcinoma. Both conserved end residues are part of each CDR3. The D gene is left open where the match is weak. Not every row has a clone size; where given, it reads once, few, many or a size class.

cdr3_nt	cdr3_aa	j_call	v_call	clone_size	d_call
TGTGCCAGCAGACCCGACAGGGGCGCCAGGAGCTATGGCTACACCTTC	CASRPDRGARSYGYTF	TRBJ1-2	TRBV7-9	.	TRBD1
TGTGCCAGCAGCGTCATAGAGGGGCTGTACACTGAAGCTTTCTTT	CASSVIEGLYTEAFF	TRBJ1-1	TRBV7-9	few	.
TGTGCCAGTAGTCCCGCCCTAGCTGCAACTAATGAAAAACTGTTTTTT	CASSPALAATNEKLFF	TRBJ1-4	TRBV19	.	.
TGTGCCAGCAGTCCGGTCCAGCAGAGTTACGAGCAGTACTTC	CASSPVQQSYEQYF	TRBJ2-7	TRBV14	.	.
TGTGCCAGCAGCTCGGTTGACACTGAAGCTTTCTTT	CASSSVDTEAFF	TRBJ1-1	TRBV28	.	.
TGCGCCAGCAGCTTGGGGGTAGCAGACAATGAGCAGTTCTTC	CASSLGVADNEQFF	TRBJ2-1	TRBV5-1	.	.
TGTGCCAGCAGCTTAGATCGCGGGGCTAACTATGGCTACACCTTC	CASSLDRGANYGYTF	TRBJ1-2	TRBV11-2	.	.
TGTGCCAGCCGGCGGGTCGCTGAAGCTTTCTTT	CASRRVAEAFF	TRBJ1-1	TRBV2	.	.
TGTGCCAGCTCACCCCACACAGGACCCGAATCAGGGCAGTTCTTC	CASSPHTGPESGQFF	TRBJ2-1	TRBV18	.	.
TGTGCCAGCAGCAAAGGAAGGAAGGTTAGCACAGATACGCAGTATTTT	CASSKGRKVSTDTQYF	TRBJ2-3	TRBV21-1	.	.
TGTGCCACCTCCCACGGGACCCGCTACGAGCAGTACTTC	CATSHGTRYEQYF	TRBJ2-7	TRBV5-6	.	.
TGTGCCACCAGGGGGCTTCGGGATGAAAAACTGTTTTTT	CATRGLRDEKLFF	TRBJ1-4	TRBV2	.	TRBD1
TGCGCCAGCAGCTTTCGGACAGGGACAGATACGCAGTATTTT	CASSFRTGTDTQYF	TRBJ2-3	TRBV5-1	.	TRBD1
TGTGCCAGCAACGACCGGACTAGCGGGAAGTACGAGCAGTACTTC	CASNDRTSGKYEQYF	TRBJ2-7	TRBV21-1	.	.
TGTGCCAGCAGCGTAGGTGGCGGGAGGACCCGCTCCTACAATGAGCAGTTCTTC	CASSVGGGRTRSYNEQFF	TRBJ2-1	TRBV9	.	TRBD2
TGCGCCAGCAGCTTTGGGGCAGGGGCTTCGGGAGAGCAGTACTTC	CASSFGAGASGEQYF	TRBJ2-7	TRBV5-1	.	.
TGCAGTGCTAGTAGGTGGGAGATGACGTTCTTC	CSASRWEMTFF	TRBJ2-1	TRBV20-1	.	.
TGTGCCAGCAGTCTCGAGCGGAGCTCCTACAATGAGCAGTTCTTC	CASSLERSSYNEQFF	TRBJ2-1	TRBV27	.	.
TGTGCCAGTAGTTCCCGGACCTACGAGCAGTACTTC	CASSSRTYEQYF	TRBJ2-7	TRBV19	.	.
TGTGCCAGCAGCCCACCGCTAGCGGGAAAAGCAGATACGCAGTATTTT	CASSPPLAGKADTQYF	TRBJ2-3	TRBV9	.	TRBD2
TGCGCCAGCAGCTTACAGGGGACCCATAGCACAGATACGCAGTATTTT	CASSLQGTHSTDTQYF	TRBJ2-3	TRBV5-1	.	TRBD1
TGTGCCAGCAGCTTAAATACGCCTAGCACAGATACGCAGTATTTT	CASSLNTPSTDTQYF	TRBJ2-3	TRBV7-9	.	.
TGTGCCAGCTCACTTAGTCGGGGCTACGAGCAGTACTTC	CASSLSRGYEQYF	TRBJ2-7	TRBV18	.	.
TGTGCCAGCTCACATGGAGGGAGGGCCTACGAGCAGTACTTC	CASSHGGRAYEQYF	TRBJ2-7	TRBV18	.	TRBD2
TGTGCCAGTAGTCGGACTAGTAGCACAGATACGCAGTATTTT	CASSRTSSTDTQYF	TRBJ2-3	TRBV19	few	TRBD2
TGTGCCAGCAGTCGGGGCCAACAAACGCAAGAGACCCAGTACTTC	CASSRGQQTQETQYF	TRBJ2-5	TRBV6-1	few	.
TGCGCCAGCAGGGAGGGTAGCGGGAACCAAGAGACCCAGTACTTC	CASREGSGNQETQYF	TRBJ2-5	TRBV5-1	.	TRBD2
TGCGCCAGCAGCCCAAGCGTTGGACACGCTCACAATGAAAAACTGTTTTTT	CASSPSVGHAHNEKLFF	TRBJ1-4	TRBV5-1	.	.
TGTGCCAGCAGCTTGAAGCAAAACCTCAATCAGCCCCAGCATTTT	CASSLKQNLNQPQHF	TRBJ1-5	TRBV5-6	.	.
TGTGCCAGTTGGGACAGGGGCTCCTACAATGAGCAGTTCTTC	CASWDRGSYNEQFF	TRBJ2-1	TRBV19	few	TRBD1
TGTGCCAGCACGACTAGCGCGTTGCAGTTCTTC	CASTTSALQFF	TRBJ2-1	TRBV2	few	TRBD2
TGTGCCAGCAGTTACTCTCCTAACTTTGGGCCGGACGAGCAGTACTTC	CASSYSPNFGPDEQYF	TRBJ2-7	TRBV6-5	.	.
TGTGCCAGCTCACTAAATCCGGGAAATGAAAAACTGTTTTTT	CASSLNPGNEKLFF	TRBJ1-4	TRBV18	.	.
TGTGCCAGCAGCCGGGACGGCTATGGCTACACCTTC	CASSRDGYGYTF	TRBJ1-2	TRBV6-4	.	.
TGTGCCAGCTCATCCCCCGGGACCAGAAATGAAAAACTGTTTTTT	CASSSPGTRNEKLFF	TRBJ1-4	TRBV18	.	.
TGTGCCAGCAGCCGTCAAGCGGGAAGCTCCTACAATGAGCAGTTCTTC	CASSRQAGSSYNEQFF	TRBJ2-1	TRBV7-9	.	TRBD2
TGTGCCAGCAGCGACCTAGCGGGAGACTCAGATACGCAGTATTTT	CASSDLAGDSDTQYF	TRBJ2-3	TRBV7-8	.	TRBD2
TGTGCCAGTAGTACCGGGACCCTCGGGGCTGAAGCTTTCTTT	CASSTGTLGAEAFF	TRBJ1-1	TRBV19	.	.
TGTGCCAGCAGCGTAGAGGGGACGGAGGAGCAGTACTTC	CASSVEGTEEQYF	TRBJ2-7	TRBV9	.	.
TGTGCCAGCGCCAAATGGGGGGCGAGGCGGGATTCGGATACGCAGTATTTT	CASAKWGARRDSDTQYF	TRBJ2-3	TRBV28	.	.
TGTGCCAGCAAGGACAGGGGGTTTTACGAGCAGTACTTC	CASKDRGFYEQYF	TRBJ2-7	TRBV2	few	TRBD1
TGTGCCAGCAGCGCCGGGACTAGCAATACAGATACGCAGTATTTT	CASSAGTSNTDTQYF	TRBJ2-3	TRBV5-4	few	TRBD2
TGCAGCGTTGTGCCGGAAGGGGTGAATGAAAAACTGTTTTTT	CSVVPEGVNEKLFF	TRBJ1-4	TRBV29-1	few	.
TGCGCCAGCAGCGATGTACCAACTAATGAAAAACTGTTTTTT	CASSDVPTNEKLFF	TRBJ1-4	TRBV5-1	.	.
TGTGCCTGTCGGGGGCGGGAGGGATCCTACAATGAGCAGTTCTTC	CACRGREGSYNEQFF	TRBJ2-1	TRBV30	.	TRBD2
TGTGCCAGCAGCCCCCGGCTGGTTTCAGTTGGCTACACCTTC	CASSPRLVSVGYTF	TRBJ1-2	TRBV9	once	.
TGTGCCAGCAGTGTCGGTCGGGTCCGAACATCGATTAATACGCAGTATTTT	CASSVGRVRTSINTQYF	TRBJ2-3	TRBV28	.	.
TGCGCCAGCAGCCCGGGACAGGGGCTAGGAAACACCATATATTTT	CASSPGQGLGNTIYF	TRBJ1-3	TRBV5-1	.	TRBD1
TGTGCCTGGAGTGGGCCTGGGGGAACTAATGAAAAACTGTTTTTT	CAWSGPGGTNEKLFF	TRBJ1-4	TRBV30	.	.
TGTGCCTGGAGCACAAGAAGAGCGGGACCTGGCTACACCTTC	CAWSTRRAGPGYTF	TRBJ1-2	TRBV30	.	.
TGTGCCAGCAGCGTAGAAATAGGCCGTGGCGTCCAAGAGACCCAGTACTTC	CASSVEIGRGVQETQYF	TRBJ2-5	TRBV9	few	.
TGTGCCAGCAGCTCCCCGACTGGCTACACCTTC	CASSSPTGYTF	TRBJ1-2	TRBV9	once	.
TGCGCCAGCAGCCCTACCTACCGACAAGAGGGACAGAGGGGAGGCTACACCTTC	CASSPTYRQEGQRGGYTF	TRBJ1-2	TRBV4-1	.	TRBD1
TGCGCCAGCAGCTTGGATGGGGGGCGGACAGATACGCAGTATTTT	CASSLDGGRTDTQYF	TRBJ2-3	TRBV5-1	.	.